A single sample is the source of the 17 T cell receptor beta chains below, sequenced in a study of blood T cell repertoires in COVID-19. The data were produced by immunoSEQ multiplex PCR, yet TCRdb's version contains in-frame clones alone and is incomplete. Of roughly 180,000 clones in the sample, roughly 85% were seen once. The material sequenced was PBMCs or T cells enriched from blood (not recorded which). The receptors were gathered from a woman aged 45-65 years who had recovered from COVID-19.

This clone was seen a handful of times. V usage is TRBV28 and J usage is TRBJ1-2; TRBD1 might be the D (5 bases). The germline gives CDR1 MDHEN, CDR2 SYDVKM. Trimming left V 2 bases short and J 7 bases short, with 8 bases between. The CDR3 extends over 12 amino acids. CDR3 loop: CASSLGQGGYTF. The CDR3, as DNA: TGTGCCAGCAGTTTAGGGCAGGGTGGCTACACCTTC.

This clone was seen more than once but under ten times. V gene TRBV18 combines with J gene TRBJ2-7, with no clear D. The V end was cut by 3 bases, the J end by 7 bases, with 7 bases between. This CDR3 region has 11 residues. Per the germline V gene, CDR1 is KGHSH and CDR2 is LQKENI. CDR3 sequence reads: CASSPLREQYV. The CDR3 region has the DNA TGTGCCAGCTCACCCCTCAGAGAGCAGTACGTC.

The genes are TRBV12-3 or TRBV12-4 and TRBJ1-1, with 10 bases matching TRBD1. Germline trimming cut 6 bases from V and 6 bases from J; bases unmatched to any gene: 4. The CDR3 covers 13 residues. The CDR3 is CASRPTGGAEAFF. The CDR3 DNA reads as TGTGCCAGCAGGCCGACAGGGGGCGCTGAAGCTTTCTTT.

The chain's CDR3 is CASSTPGGGYGYTF. CDR3 in DNA: TGTGCCAGCAGCACCCCGGGAGGGGGCTATGGCTACACCTTC. The V gene is TRBV5-5, the J gene TRBJ1-2; D may be TRBD1 (6 bases). CDR3 length: 14 amino acids. From germline, CDR1 is SGHKS and CDR2 YYEKEE (reference sequence). V gave up 4 bases and J gave up 4 bases, with 14 bases separating them.

CDR3 coding DNA: TGCGCCAGCAGCCCCGGACACCGAAAGGTGAACACTGAAGCTTTCTTT. Encoded protein: CASSPGHRKVNTEAFF. The chain is built from TRBV5-1 and TRBJ1-1; TRBD1 is a possible D gene (5 bases). CDR1 is SGHRS, CDR2 YFSETQ, per germline. V was pared by 4 bases and J by 0 bases, with 16 bases between. CDR3 length equals 16 residues.

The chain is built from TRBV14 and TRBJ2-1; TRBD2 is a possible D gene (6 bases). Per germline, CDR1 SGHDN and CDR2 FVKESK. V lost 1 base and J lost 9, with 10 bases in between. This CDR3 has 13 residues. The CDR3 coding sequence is TGTGCCAGCAGCCAAGCGGGAGAGGGTGAGCAGTTCTTC. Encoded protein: CASSQAGEGEQFF.

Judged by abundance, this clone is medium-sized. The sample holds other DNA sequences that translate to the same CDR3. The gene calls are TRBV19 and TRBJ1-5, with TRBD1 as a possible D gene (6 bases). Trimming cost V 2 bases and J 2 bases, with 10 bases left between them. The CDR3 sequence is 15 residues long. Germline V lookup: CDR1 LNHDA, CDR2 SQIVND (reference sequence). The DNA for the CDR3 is TGTGCCAGTAGTATATGGGGGGGCGGCAATCAGCCCCAGCATTTT. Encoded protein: CASSIWGGGNQPQHF.

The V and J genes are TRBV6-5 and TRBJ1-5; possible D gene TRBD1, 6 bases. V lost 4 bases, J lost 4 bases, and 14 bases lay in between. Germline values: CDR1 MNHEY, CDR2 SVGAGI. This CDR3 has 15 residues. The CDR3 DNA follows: TGTGCCAGCAGTTTCTTGGACAGCACAAATCAGCCCCAGCATTTT. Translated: CASSFLDSTNQPQHF.

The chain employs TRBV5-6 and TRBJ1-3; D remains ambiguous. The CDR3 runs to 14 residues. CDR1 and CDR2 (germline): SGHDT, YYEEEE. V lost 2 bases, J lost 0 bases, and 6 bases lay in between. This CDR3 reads CASSFVSSGNTIYF. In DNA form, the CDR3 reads TGTGCCAGCAGCTTCGTTAGCTCTGGAAACACCATATATTTT. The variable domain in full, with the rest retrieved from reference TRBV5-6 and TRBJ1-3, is DAGVTQSPTHLIKTRGQQVTLRCSPKSGHDTVSWYQQALGQGPQFIFQYYEEEERQRGNFPDRFSGHQFPNYSSELNVNALLLGDSALYLCASSFVSSGNTIYFGEGSWLTVV.

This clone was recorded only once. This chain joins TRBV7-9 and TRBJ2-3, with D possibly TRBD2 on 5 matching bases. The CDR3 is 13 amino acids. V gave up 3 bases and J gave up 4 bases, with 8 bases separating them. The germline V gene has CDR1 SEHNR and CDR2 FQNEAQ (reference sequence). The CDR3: CASSFLAADTQYF. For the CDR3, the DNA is TGTGCCAGCAGCTTCCTAGCCGCAGATACGCAGTATTTT.

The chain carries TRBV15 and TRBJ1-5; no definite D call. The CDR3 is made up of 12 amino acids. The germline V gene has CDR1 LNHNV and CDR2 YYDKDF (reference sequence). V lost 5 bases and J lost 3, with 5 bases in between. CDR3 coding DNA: TGTGCCACCAGCTCTTACAATCAGCCCCAGCATTTT. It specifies CATSSYNQPQHF.

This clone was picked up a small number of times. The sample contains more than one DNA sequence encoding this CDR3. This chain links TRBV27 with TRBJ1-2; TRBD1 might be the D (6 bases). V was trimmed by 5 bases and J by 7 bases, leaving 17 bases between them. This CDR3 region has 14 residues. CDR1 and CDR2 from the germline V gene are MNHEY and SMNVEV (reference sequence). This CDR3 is CASSPGQGGSGYTF. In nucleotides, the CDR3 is TGTGCCAGCAGTCCGGGACAAGGAGGTAGTGGCTACACCTTC.

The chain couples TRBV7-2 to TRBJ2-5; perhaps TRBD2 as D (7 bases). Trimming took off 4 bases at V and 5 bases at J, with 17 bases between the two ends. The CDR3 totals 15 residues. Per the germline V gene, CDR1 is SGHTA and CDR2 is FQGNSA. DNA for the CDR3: TGTGCCAGCAGCTCGGGGGGTTGGGGGGCGGAGACCCAGTACTTC. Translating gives CASSSGGWGAETQYF.

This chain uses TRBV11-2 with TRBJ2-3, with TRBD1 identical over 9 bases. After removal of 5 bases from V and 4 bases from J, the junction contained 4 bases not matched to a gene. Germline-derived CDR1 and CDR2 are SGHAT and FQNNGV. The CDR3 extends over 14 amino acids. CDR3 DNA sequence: TGTGCCAGCAGCCGGGACAGGGCGGCAGATACGCAGTATTTT. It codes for CASSRDRAADTQYF.

CDR3 sequence: CASSTAGQGGEQYV. The CDR3 region has the DNA TGTGCCAGCAGTACCGCCGGGCAGGGAGGCGAGCAGTACGTC. The V and J genes are TRBV28 and TRBJ2-7, with D maybe TRBD2 (6 bases). The V and J ends lost 5 bases and 6 bases respectively, with 17 bases between them. The CDR3 sequence is 14 residues long. Germline V gene lookup returns CDR1 MDHEN and CDR2 SYDVKM.

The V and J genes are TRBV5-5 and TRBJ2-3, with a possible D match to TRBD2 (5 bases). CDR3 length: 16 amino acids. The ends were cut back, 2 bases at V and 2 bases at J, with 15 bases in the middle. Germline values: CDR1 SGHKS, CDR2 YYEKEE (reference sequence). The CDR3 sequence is CASSLATLASTDTQYF. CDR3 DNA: TGTGCCAGCAGCTTAGCGACCTTAGCGTCCACAGATACGCAGTATTTT.

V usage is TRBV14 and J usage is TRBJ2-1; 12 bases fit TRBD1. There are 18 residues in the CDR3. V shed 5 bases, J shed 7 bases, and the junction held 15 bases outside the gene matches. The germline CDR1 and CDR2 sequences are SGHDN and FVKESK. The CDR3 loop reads CASSSRYGTGGGMNEQFF. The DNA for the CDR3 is TGTGCCAGCAGCTCACGATACGGGACAGGGGGCGGTATGAATGAGCAGTTCTTC.